The text below deals with one TCR beta chain. Its antigen is unidentified. These data originate in a study of siplizumab effects on memory and regulatory T cells. V trimming: 7 bases; J trimming: 7 bases; junction bases outside the gene matches: 9. The CDR3 is 14 amino acids. Germline lookup yields CDR1 LNHNV and CDR2 YYDKDF (reference sequence). TCRdb's table, derived via immunoSEQ multiplex PCR, lists solely in-frame clones and lacks some. Found here are roughly 50,000 clones, 95% to 98% of them singletons; the top ten hold 0.55% to 0.65%. Findings and caveats of the study: Unstimulated naive T cells seemed to show more diversity than memory cells did, and they also seemed to be among the major contributors to the alloresponse.

The sample was naive CD4+ T cells sorted from blood. The receptor's source is a human donor in good health. The chain is built from TRBV15 and TRBJ2-1; TRBD2 matches 8 bases. The CDR3 is CATIPRGTSNEQFF. CDR3 DNA sequence: TGTGCCACCATCCCTCGTGGGACTAGTAATGAGCAGTTCTTC.